This TCR beta chain was recovered during a study of CD8+CD57+ T cells in acquired aplastic anemia (dated by TCRdb to 2016 to 2019). For the study in its entirety: DNA extracted from sorted CD4+ and CD8+ cells had a mean of around 3.3 ug, with a range of about 0.19 to 30 ug. CD8+CD57+ expansion was defined as frequency above the mean frequency observed in healthy subjects.

In regard to this clonotype: The specificity of this receptor is unknown. Per-base qualities were not stored, and no clone one base away is much larger.

The patients picked for sequencing were ones in whom flow cytometry had shown an expansion of CD8+CD57+ cells. Severe acquired aplastic anemia was diagnosed in all patients according to International Study of Aplastic Anemia and Agranulocytosis and Camitta criteria. No therapy had been received by the patients at the time of blood sampling. TCR repertoires of sorted CD4+ and CD8+ blood T cells from severe aplastic anemia patients and healthy subjects were deep-sequenced in the study. Patients were enrolled under clinicaltrials.gov protocols 00001620, 01623167, 00001397, 00071045, 00081523 and 00961064 in the USA. Ficoll-Paque density gradient centrifugation was used to isolate peripheral blood mononuclear cells. Before DNA extraction, CD4+ and CD8+ T cells were sorted with FACS or magnetic beads. The germline V gene (reference sequence) provides CDR1 DFQATT and CDR2 SNEGSKA. Measured from the cysteine to the phenylalanine, the CDR3 is 11 residues long. Only CDR3 DNA is held: 33 bases, read in frame from base 1. Here V drops 6 bases and J drops 6 bases, and the junction holds 5 bases not matched to any gene.

Beyond this particular receptor, the publication reports: Although 25 to 30 CD8+ CDR3 sequences were shared by patients and controls, these sequences appeared highly expressed in patients and within the immunodominant clones of patients. Between patients and healthy controls, no significant difference in CD8+ Simpson's diversity was found (P=0.060).

Profiling of TCR beta VDJ combinations and CDR3 sequences used genomic DNA as the template. An Illumina HiSeq 2000 was used for TCR repertoire sequencing. Concerning the study's data processing: Repertoire assessment relied on Simpson's diversity index, CDR3 size and DJ length profiles, and TRBV/TRBJ rearrangement plots. The most abundant DNA sequence in the deep sequencing data was taken as the immunodominant clone. CDR3 amino acid sequences were checked for sharing across subjects and were also compared against the VDJdb database and published repertoires. Through fastp at Q25 and MiXCR, TCRdb rebuilt clones from the public reads, retaining in-frame beta chains. Rows are unified per CDR3 protein, each entry keeping the most common DNA and genes. The V and J calls come from TCRdb's annotation, not from the publication. Here the sample has about 120,000 distinct CDR3 sequences; about 50% occur a single time. The top ten hold roughly 28% of the sample.

The chain uses TRBV20-1 and TRBJ2-7, with 7 bases matching TRBD1. The sequencing sample was made of sorted CD4+, CD8+, or CD8+CD57+ T cells (not recorded which) from PBMCs. This receptor was obtained from a human donor with aplastic anemia. The nucleotide sequence is TGCAGTGCCCAACGACAGGGCGAGCAGTACTTC. This yields the protein CSAQRQGEQYF.